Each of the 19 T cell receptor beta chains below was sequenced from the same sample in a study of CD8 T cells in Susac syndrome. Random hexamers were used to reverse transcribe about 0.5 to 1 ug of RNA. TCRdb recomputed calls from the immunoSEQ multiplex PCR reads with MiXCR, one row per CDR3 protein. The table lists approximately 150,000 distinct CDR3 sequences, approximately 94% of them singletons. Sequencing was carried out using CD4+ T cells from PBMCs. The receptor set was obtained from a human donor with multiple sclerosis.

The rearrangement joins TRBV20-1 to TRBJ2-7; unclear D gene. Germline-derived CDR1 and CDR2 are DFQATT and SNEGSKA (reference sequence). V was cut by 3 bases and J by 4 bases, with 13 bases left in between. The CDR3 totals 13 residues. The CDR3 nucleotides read TGCAGTGCTAGTAGGTCAACTTTTTACGAGCAGTACTTC. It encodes CSASRSTFYEQYF.

CDR3 nucleotide sequence: TGTGCCAGTAGTCCCGGACAGGGCTATGGCTACACCTTC. As protein: CASSPGQGYGYTF. V is TRBV19 and J is TRBJ1-2; 8 bases match TRBD1. After removal of 5 bases from V and 4 bases from J, the junction contained 3 bases not matched to a gene. CDR3 size: 13 residues. The V gene's germline CDR1 is LNHDA and CDR2 SQIVND (reference sequence).

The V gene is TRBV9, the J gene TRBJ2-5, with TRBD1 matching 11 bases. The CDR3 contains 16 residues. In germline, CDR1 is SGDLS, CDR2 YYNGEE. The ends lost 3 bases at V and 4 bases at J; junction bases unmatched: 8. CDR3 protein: CASSASGTGGRETQYF. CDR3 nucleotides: TGTGCCAGCAGCGCTTCCGGGACAGGGGGGAGAGAGACCCAGTACTTC.

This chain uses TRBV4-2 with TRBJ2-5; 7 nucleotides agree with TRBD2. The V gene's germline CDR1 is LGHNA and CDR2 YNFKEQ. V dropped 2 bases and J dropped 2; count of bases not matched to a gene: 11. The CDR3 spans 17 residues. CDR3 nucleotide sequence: TGTGCCAGCAGCCAATTATCCGGGGGGACTCGACAAGAGACCCAGTACTTC. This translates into CASSQLSGGTRQETQYF.

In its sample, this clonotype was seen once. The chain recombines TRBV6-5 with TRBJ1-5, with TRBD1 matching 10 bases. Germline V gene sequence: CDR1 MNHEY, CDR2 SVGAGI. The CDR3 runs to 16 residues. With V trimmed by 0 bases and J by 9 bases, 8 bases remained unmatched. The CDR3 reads CASSYSGQGRGGPQHF. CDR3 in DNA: TGTGCCAGCAGTTACTCGGGACAGGGGAGGGGTGGGCCCCAGCATTTT.

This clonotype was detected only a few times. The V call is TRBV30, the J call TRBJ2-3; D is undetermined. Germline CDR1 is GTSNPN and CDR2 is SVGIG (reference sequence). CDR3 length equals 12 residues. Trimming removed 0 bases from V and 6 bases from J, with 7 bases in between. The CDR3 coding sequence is TGTGCCTGGAGTGTACGGTCGGATACGCAGTATTTT. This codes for CAWSVRSDTQYF.

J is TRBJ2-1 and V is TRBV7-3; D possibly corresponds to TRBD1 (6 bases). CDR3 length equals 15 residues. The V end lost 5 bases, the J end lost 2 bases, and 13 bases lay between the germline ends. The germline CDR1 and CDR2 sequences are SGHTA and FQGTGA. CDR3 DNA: TGTGCCAGCAGCCTCAGCTCAGGGGCCTACAATGAGCAGTTCTTC. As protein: CASSLSSGAYNEQFF.

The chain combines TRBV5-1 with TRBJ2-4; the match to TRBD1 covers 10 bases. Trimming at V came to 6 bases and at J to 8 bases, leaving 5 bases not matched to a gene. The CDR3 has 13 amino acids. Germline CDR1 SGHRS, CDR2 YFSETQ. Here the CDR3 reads CASTPGQGDIQYF. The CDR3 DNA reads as TGCGCCAGCACCCCCGGACAGGGGGACATTCAGTACTTC. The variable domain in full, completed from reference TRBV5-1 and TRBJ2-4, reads KAGVTQTPRYLIKTRGQQVTLSCSPISGHRSVSWYQQTPGQGLQFLFEYFSETQRNKGNFPGRFSGRQFSNSRSEMNVSTLELGDSALYLCASTPGQGDIQYFGAGTRLSVL.

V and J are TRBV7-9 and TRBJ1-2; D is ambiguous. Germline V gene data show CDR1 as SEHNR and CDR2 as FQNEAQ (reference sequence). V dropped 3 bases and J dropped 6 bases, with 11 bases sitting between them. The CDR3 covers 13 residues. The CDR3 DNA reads TGTGCCAGCAGCTTCAGAACAGCGAATGGCTACACCTTC. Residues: CASSFRTANGYTF.

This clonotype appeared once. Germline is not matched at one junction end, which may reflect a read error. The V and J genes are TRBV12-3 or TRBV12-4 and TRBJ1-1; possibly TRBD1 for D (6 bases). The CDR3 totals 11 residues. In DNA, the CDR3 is TGTGCCAGCAGCTTAGGGGGGAAAGCTTTCTTT. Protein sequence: CASSLGGKAFF.

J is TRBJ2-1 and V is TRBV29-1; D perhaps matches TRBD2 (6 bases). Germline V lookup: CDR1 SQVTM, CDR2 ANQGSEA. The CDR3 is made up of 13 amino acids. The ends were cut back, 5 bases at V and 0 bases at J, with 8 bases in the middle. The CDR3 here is CSVTEGSYNEQFF. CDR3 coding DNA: TGCAGCGTTACGGAGGGCTCCTACAATGAGCAGTTCTTC.

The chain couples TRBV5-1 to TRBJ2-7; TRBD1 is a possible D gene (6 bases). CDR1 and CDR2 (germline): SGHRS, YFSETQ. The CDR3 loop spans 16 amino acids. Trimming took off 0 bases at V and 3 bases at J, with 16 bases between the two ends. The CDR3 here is CASSLETRGDLYEQYF. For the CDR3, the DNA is TGCGCCAGCAGCTTGGAGACCAGGGGCGACCTCTACGAGCAGTACTTC. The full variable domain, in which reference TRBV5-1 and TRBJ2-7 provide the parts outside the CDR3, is KAGVTQTPRYLIKTRGQQVTLSCSPISGHRSVSWYQQTPGQGLQFLFEYFSETQRNKGNFPGRFSGRQFSNSRSEMNVSTLELGDSALYLCASSLETRGDLYEQYFGPGTRLTVT.

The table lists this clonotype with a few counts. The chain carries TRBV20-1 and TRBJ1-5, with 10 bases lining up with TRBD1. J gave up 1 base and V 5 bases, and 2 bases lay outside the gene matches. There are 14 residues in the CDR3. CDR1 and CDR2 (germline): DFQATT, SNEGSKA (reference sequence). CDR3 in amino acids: CSAGDRGSNQPQHF. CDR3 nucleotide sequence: TGCAGTGCTGGGGACAGGGGAAGCAATCAGCCCCAGCATTTT.

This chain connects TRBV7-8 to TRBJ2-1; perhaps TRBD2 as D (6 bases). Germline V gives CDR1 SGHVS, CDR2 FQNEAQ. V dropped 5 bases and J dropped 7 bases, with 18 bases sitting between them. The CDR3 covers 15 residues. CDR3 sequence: CASSDQPGLLNEQFF. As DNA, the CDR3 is TGTGCCAGCAGCGACCAGCCGGGACTCCTAAATGAGCAGTTCTTC.

This chain's CDR3 is CAWATGTSGTDTQYF. CDR3 sequence (DNA): TGTGCCTGGGCTACCGGGACTAGCGGCACAGATACGCAGTATTTT. The V call is TRBV30, the J call TRBJ2-3, with 10 bases that match TRBD2. J lost 1 base, V lost 5 bases, and 6 bases had no gene match. CDR3 length: 15 amino acids. Germline CDR1 GTSNPN, CDR2 SVGIG (reference sequence).

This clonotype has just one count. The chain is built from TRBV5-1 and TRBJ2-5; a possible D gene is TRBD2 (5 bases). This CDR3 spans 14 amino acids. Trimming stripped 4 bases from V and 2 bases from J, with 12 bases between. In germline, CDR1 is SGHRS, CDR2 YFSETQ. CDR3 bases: TGCGCCAGCAGCCCGGACTGGGTACAAGAGACCCAGTACTTC. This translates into CASSPDWVQETQYF.

The CDR3 spells CASSVTRRWETQYF. The CDR3 DNA reads TGTGCCAGCAGCGTGACTCGAAGATGGGAGACCCAGTACTTC. This sequence joins TRBV7-9 and TRBJ2-5; D gene unclear. CDR3 length: 14 amino acids. V shed 5 bases and J shed 5 bases, with 15 bases lying between them. Germline CDR1 reads SEHNR; CDR2 reads FQNEAQ (reference sequence).

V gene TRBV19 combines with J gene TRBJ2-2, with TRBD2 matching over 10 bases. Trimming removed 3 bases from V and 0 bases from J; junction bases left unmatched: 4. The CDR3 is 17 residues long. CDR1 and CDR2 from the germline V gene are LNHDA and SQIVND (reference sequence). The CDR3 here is CASSMPSGRANTGELFF. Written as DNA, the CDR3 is TGTGCCAGTAGTATGCCCAGCGGGAGGGCGAACACCGGGGAGCTGTTTTTT.

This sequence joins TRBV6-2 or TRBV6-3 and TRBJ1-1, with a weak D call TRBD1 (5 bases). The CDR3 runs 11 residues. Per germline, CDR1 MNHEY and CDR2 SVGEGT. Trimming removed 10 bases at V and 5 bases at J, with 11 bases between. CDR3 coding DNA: TGTGCCACAAATCAGGGTACTGAAGCTTTCTTT. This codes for CATNQGTEAFF.